The rows below give T cell receptor beta chains drawn from one sample of a study of blood T cell repertoires in COVID-19. Assay: immunoSEQ multiplex PCR; the TCRdb copy retains only in-frame clones and omits some. The sample lists around 120,000 clones; less than 80% were seen once. The sample consisted of peripheral blood. The source of these receptors is an older man with active or convalescent COVID-19. CDR3s include the opening cysteine and the closing phenylalanine or tryptophan. Each record gives: V gene, clone size, CDR3 protein. Part of the rows lack a size; the others show once, few, many or a class for expanded clones.

V gene: TRBV5-1; clone size: -; CDR3 protein: CASSLVSSVQETQYF
V gene: TRBV19; clone size: -; CDR3 protein: CASSRLAGARTGELFF
V gene: TRBV23-1; clone size: -; CDR3 protein: CASSHPPGDRENQPQHF
V gene: TRBV5-1; clone size: -; CDR3 protein: CASSTNRVRGTEAFF
V gene: TRBV18; clone size: once; CDR3 protein: CASSPSSAGSGQPQHF
V gene: TRBV4-2; clone size: -; CDR3 protein: CASSQPAGGMSTDTQYF
V gene: TRBV7-2; clone size: -; CDR3 protein: CASSLVAGTSYTDTQYF
V gene: TRBV19; clone size: -; CDR3 protein: CASSGQTGNQPQHF
V gene: TRBV5-1; clone size: -; CDR3 protein: CASSFRPRGNADTQYF
V gene: TRBV7-6; clone size: once; CDR3 protein: CASASLGGDTQYF
V gene: TRBV3-1/TRBV3-2; clone size: -; CDR3 protein: CASSSGGTEAFF
V gene: TRBV10-2; clone size: -; CDR3 protein: CASRSDSPGETQYF
V gene: TRBV6-5; clone size: -; CDR3 protein: CASSWTGETYGYTF
V gene: TRBV9; clone size: -; CDR3 protein: CASSVVDGDYEQYF
V gene: TRBV7-2; clone size: -; CDR3 protein: CASSLGATAGEQYF
V gene: TRBV19; clone size: -; CDR3 protein: CASRDGGSQETQYF
V gene: TRBV7-9; clone size: once; CDR3 protein: CASSLDLARSYEQYF
V gene: TRBV7-2; clone size: -; CDR3 protein: CASSTGGFTDTQYF
V gene: TRBV3-1/TRBV3-2; clone size: -; CDR3 protein: CASSQLSGGYNEQFF
V gene: TRBV24-1; clone size: few; CDR3 protein: CATSDSSTDTQYF
V gene: TRBV4-2; clone size: -; CDR3 protein: CASSASLNPGHMNTEAFF
V gene: TRBV9; clone size: -; CDR3 protein: CASSVGAGAGSNEQFF
V gene: TRBV24-1; clone size: -; CDR3 protein: CATSDTRQSDEQFF
V gene: TRBV3-1/TRBV3-2; clone size: -; CDR3 protein: CASSPSGGPGNEQFF
V gene: TRBV7-9; clone size: -; CDR3 protein: CASSFFLGSDNEQFF
V gene: TRBV20-1; clone size: -; CDR3 protein: CSVREGLEQYF
V gene: TRBV2; clone size: -; CDR3 protein: CATGGQTYEQYF
V gene: TRBV4-1; clone size: -; CDR3 protein: CASSQGWAGNTEAFF
V gene: TRBV5-4; clone size: -; CDR3 protein: CASSLGSGQETQYF
V gene: TRBV25-1; clone size: -; CDR3 protein: CASRSGTGPNQPQHF
V gene: TRBV18; clone size: -; CDR3 protein: CASSPMTTYGYTF
V gene: TRBV3-1/TRBV3-2; clone size: -; CDR3 protein: CASSPPGGQETQYF
V gene: TRBV12-3/TRBV12-4; clone size: -; CDR3 protein: CASSTRVAGKEFF
V gene: TRBV18; clone size: -; CDR3 protein: CASSPWTGHTGELFF
V gene: TRBV19; clone size: few; CDR3 protein: CASSMRVNTEAFF
V gene: TRBV25-1; clone size: -; CDR3 protein: CASSDREGLYEQYF
V gene: TRBV6-5; clone size: -; CDR3 protein: CASSYDRNYGYTF
V gene: TRBV5-6; clone size: -; CDR3 protein: CASSSTPGYGYTF
V gene: TRBV9; clone size: -; CDR3 protein: CASSAGRGLSEWDEQFF